Listed below are T cell receptor beta chains from one sample, sequenced in a study of T cell changes during pregnancy in multiple sclerosis. This table comes from immunoSEQ multiplex PCR, and its TCRdb copy is limited to in-frame clones, with some not included. The data contain 30,000 to 45,000 clones, 85% to 95% of them seen just once; the ten biggest clones take up 1.2%. Sample: PBMCs (not recorded whether the cells were cultured). The receptor source for this set is a female donor with multiple sclerosis, enrolled in a pregnancy study. CDR3s include the opening cysteine and the closing phenylalanine or tryptophan. The size entry is marked missing in some rows and otherwise reads once, few, many or a size class.

V	J	size	CDR3
TRBV5-1	TRBJ2-1	.	CASSTPSGTEQFF
TRBV28	TRBJ2-7	.	CASSGWWADTYEQYF
TRBV10-3	TRBJ1-3	.	CAIRGTGWVPGSGNTIYF
TRBV6-1	TRBJ2-1	.	CASSELAGGYNEQFF
TRBV5-1	TRBJ1-4	.	CASSLALGVDEKLFF
TRBV4-1	TRBJ1-1	.	CASSQGTGQNTEAFF
TRBV18	TRBJ1-1	.	CASSPRRGLGEAFF
TRBV6-1	TRBJ1-2	.	CASSNGPNYGYTF
TRBV19	TRBJ1-5	once	CASSIVNQGNQPQHF
TRBV7-3	TRBJ2-2	.	CASSFRQYTGELFF
TRBV28	TRBJ2-3	.	CASHTIKSSTDTQYF
TRBV7-2	TRBJ2-7	.	CASSFRALAGVNEQYF
TRBV7-2	TRBJ2-4	.	CASSLVGTGPNIQYF
TRBV10-1	TRBJ2-5	.	CASSEAGEETQYF
TRBV9	TRBJ1-3	.	CASSPDPGHNSGNTIYF
TRBV4-3	TRBJ2-7	.	CASSQVVGGSYEQYF
TRBV6-5	TRBJ2-5	.	CASSPRDIQETQYF
TRBV21-1	TRBJ1-1	.	CASSKEQPNTEAFF
TRBV18	TRBJ1-1	once	CASSYRENTEAFF
TRBV5-6	TRBJ1-3	.	CASSFQGHSGNTIYF
TRBV18	TRBJ2-7	once	CASSPASGKGLPHEQYF
TRBV4-2	TRBJ2-1	.	CASSQDSVLEWLNEQFF
TRBV30	TRBJ2-7	.	CAWSYGTSREQYF
TRBV19	TRBJ2-5	.	CASSASGGTLETQYF
TRBV13	TRBJ2-6	.	CASTLTGGSGANVLTF
TRBV28	TRBJ2-3	.	CASVGRFSGTSGTDTQYF
TRBV10-3	TRBJ2-1	.	CAISDRDGEQFF